A selection of T cell receptor beta chains follows, all from one sample in a study of shared clonotypes between healthy human individuals. Assay used: immunoSEQ multiplex PCR; TCRdb lists only in-frame clones, some missing. The sample contains some 2,100,000 clones, more than 90% of which appear only once. Sequencing was carried out using naive CD4+ T cells sorted from blood. The origin of the receptors is a man between 18 and 35 years old in good health. CDR3s include the opening cysteine and the closing phenylalanine or tryptophan.

TRBV28	CASSLVAGGDGEKLFF
TRBV5-1	CASSLGSGGTSGSYEQYF
TRBV6-5	CASSYSWGIGNNEQFF
TRBV4-1	CASSQLAGVNNEQFF
TRBV11-3	CASSLGGSREETQYF
TRBV30	CAWSPAYGTQYF
TRBV6-6	CASGGAPNTGELFF
TRBV7-3	CASSDSTGSGNTIYF
TRBV10-3	CAIRPNTGSGNTIYF
TRBV5-5	CASSLWGHYTQYF
TRBV6-1	CAVDGSSGANVLTF
TRBV6-5	CASSYLRDSYEQYF
TRBV6-4	CASTERLALHEQFF
TRBV6-1	CASSETSGGTTDTQYF
TRBV2	CASRTRTGGELFF
TRBV14	CASSPTGGAPGSNQPQHF
TRBV7-8	CASSIRQLPVNEKLFF
TRBV7-9	CASSIQTGRVSTDTQYF
TRBV30	CAWRAGRGQETQYF
TRBV4-1	CASSQIPVRDKNSPLHF
TRBV6-5	CASSYSSTVSNQPQHF
TRBV2	CASSAAGAYDSPLHF
TRBV6-1	CASSAKSSYNEQFF
TRBV19	CASSTPGPKRKTQYF